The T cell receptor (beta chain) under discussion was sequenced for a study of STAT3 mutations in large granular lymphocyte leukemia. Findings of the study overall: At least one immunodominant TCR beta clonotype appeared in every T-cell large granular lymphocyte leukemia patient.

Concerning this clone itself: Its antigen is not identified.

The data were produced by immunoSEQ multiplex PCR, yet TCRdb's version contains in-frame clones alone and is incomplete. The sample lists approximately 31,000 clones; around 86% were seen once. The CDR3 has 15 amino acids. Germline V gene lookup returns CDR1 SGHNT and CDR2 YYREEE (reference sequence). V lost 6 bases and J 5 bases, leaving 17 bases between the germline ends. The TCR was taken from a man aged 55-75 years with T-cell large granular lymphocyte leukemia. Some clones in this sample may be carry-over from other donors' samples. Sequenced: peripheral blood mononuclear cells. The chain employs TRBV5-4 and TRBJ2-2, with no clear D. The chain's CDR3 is CASTKAQVGTGELFF. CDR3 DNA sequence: TGTGCCAGCACCAAAGCTCAGGTCGGGACCGGGGAGCTGTTTTTT.